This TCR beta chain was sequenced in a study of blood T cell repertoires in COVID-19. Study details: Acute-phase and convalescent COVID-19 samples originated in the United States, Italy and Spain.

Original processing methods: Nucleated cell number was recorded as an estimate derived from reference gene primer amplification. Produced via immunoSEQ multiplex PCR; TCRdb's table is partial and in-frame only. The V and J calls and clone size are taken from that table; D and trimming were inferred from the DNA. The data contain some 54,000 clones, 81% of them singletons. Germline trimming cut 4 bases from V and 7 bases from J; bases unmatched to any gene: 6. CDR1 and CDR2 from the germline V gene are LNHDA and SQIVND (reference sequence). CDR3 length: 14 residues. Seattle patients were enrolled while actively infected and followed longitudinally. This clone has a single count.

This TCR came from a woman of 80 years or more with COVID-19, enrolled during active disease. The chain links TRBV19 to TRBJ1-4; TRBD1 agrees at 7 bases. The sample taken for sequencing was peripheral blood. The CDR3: CASSRQGELEKLFF. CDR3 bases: TGTGCCAGTAGTAGGCAGGGGGAGCTTGAAAAACTGTTTTTT.